The 30 T cell receptor beta chains below come from one sample, sequenced in a study. In TCRdb, the 5' RACE reads were re-called with MiXCR into one record per CDR3 protein. Found here are 3,000 or so distinct CDR3 sequences, roughly 6.7% of them singletons; the top ten hold about 6%. The sequenced material came from total memory T cells from blood PBMCs. The subset was: transitional memory CD4+ T cells. The receptors here all came from a female donor with HIV.

Within the sample, this clonotype is medium-sized (0.01 to 0.1%). J is TRBJ1-3 and V is TRBV20-1; no firm D call. The CDR3 loop spans 15 amino acids. Germline-derived CDR1 and CDR2 are DFQATT and SNEGSKA (reference sequence). V dropped 6 bases and J dropped 0 bases, with 15 bases sitting between them. CDR3 sequence: CSALDSTTSGNTIYF. CDR3 in DNA: TGCAGTGCCCTGGATTCGACAACCTCTGGAAACACCATATATTTT.

The CDR3 here is CASSSDGGQGETQYF. As DNA, the CDR3 is TGTGCCAGCAGCTCGGACGGGGGGCAGGGGGAGACCCAGTACTTC. This chain links TRBV7-7 with TRBJ2-5; D may be TRBD2 (7 bases). Germline CDR1 is SSHAT and CDR2 is FNYEAQ (reference sequence). V dropped 4 bases and J dropped 5 bases, with 17 bases sitting between them. CDR3 length: 15 amino acids.

The V gene is TRBV19, the J gene TRBJ1-2; no clear D. The CDR3 has 14 residues. CDR1 LNHDA and CDR2 SQIVND come from the germline V gene (reference sequence). V lost 3 bases and J 6 bases, leaving 14 bases between the germline ends. CDR3 DNA sequence: TGTGCCAGTAGTATCTCGCGAGGGCGGGATGGCTACACCTTC. It is translated as CASSISRGRDGYTF.

This clonotype counts as medium-sized (0.01 to 0.1%). At one end, the junction sequence differs from germline, possibly due to a read error. The chain combines TRBV10-3 with TRBJ1-1; maybe TRBD1 (5 bases). Germline loops: CDR1 ENHRY, CDR2 SYGVKD. The CDR3 sequence is 11 residues long. The CDR3 DNA is TGTGCCGTCAGGGAGGACACTGAAGCTTTCTTT. Its protein product is CAVREDTEAFF.

By share, this clonotype ranks as medium-sized. The CDR3 bases are TGTGCCACCAGCAGAGATTACGCAGGGCCTAACTATGGCTACACCTTC. It codes for CATSRDYAGPNYGYTF. V usage is TRBV15 and J usage is TRBJ1-2, with a tentative D call TRBD1 (5 bases). Per the germline V gene, CDR1 is LNHNV and CDR2 is YYDKDF (reference sequence). V dropped 0 bases and J dropped 0 bases, with 11 bases sitting between them. The CDR3 totals 16 residues. The complete variable domain, with remaining parts taken from reference TRBV15 and TRBJ1-2, reads DAMVIQNPRYQVTQFGKPVTLSCSQTLNHNVMYWYQQKSSQAPKLLFHYYDKDFNNEADTPDNFQSRRPNTSFCFLDIRSPGLGDTAMYLCATSRDYAGPNYGYTFGSGTRLTVV.

In its sample, this clonotype ranks as large (0.1 to 1%). CDR3 sequence: CASSYSKGYGYTF. CDR3 coding DNA: TGTGCCAGCAGTTACTCGAAGGGGTATGGCTACACCTTC. The J gene is TRBJ1-2, the V gene TRBV6-5; possible D gene TRBD1, 5 bases. CDR3 length equals 13 residues. V was trimmed by 0 bases and J by 5 bases, leaving 7 bases between them. Per the germline V gene, CDR1 is MNHEY and CDR2 is SVGAGI.

This clonotype is classed as medium-sized. The chain combines TRBV27 with TRBJ1-6; D possibly corresponds to TRBD1 (5 bases). The germline V gene has CDR1 MNHEY and CDR2 SMNVEV (reference sequence). V was shortened by 6 bases and J by 9 bases, with 24 bases between the two germline ends. The CDR3 consists of 17 residues. For the CDR3, the DNA is TGTGCCAGCAGACCCGACGCCAGGGAGCGGAGTAGTTCACCCCTCCACTTT. It codes for CASRPDARERSSSPLHF.

The J gene is TRBJ2-5, the V gene TRBV6-1; the D gene could be TRBD1 or TRBD2 (5 bases each). The CDR3 runs 15 residues. Per the germline V gene, CDR1 is MNHNS and CDR2 is SASEGT. V was shortened by 0 bases and J by 5 bases, with 13 bases between the two germline ends. CDR3: CASSEAYGAGETQYF. In DNA, the CDR3 is TGTGCCAGCAGTGAAGCATACGGGGCCGGGGAGACCCAGTACTTC.

This clonotype was picked up a small number of times. The V call is TRBV10-3, the J call TRBJ1-5; TRBD1 matches 7 bases. The CDR3 sequence is 14 residues long. The germline gives CDR1 ENHRY, CDR2 SYGVKD. V dropped 6 bases and J dropped 0; count of bases not matched to a gene: 2. In DNA, the CDR3 is TGTGCCATCAGGGGGGACAGTAGCAATCAGCCCCAGCATTTT. This translates into CAIRGDSSNQPQHF.

By frequency in the sample, this clonotype is medium-sized (0.01 to 0.1%). The chain combines TRBV10-3 with TRBJ1-5; 7 bases align to TRBD1. Losses at the gene ends were 10 bases for V and 4 bases for J; bases not matched to a gene: 10. Germline lookup yields CDR1 ENHRY and CDR2 SYGVKD. CDR3 length equals 14 residues. The chain's CDR3 is CATTRDSPNQPQHF. CDR3 sequence (DNA): TGTGCCACCACTAGGGACAGCCCTAATCAGCCCCAGCATTTT.

This clonotype was counted only a few times. V is TRBV11-1 and J is TRBJ1-2; unclear D gene. The CDR3 is made up of 12 amino acids. The germline CDR1 and CDR2 sequences are SGHAT and FQDESV (reference sequence). V lost 5 bases to trimming and J lost 5 bases, with 9 bases between them. CDR3 amino acids: CASSLESYGYTF. The CDR3 DNA is TGTGCCAGCAGCCTAGAGAGTTATGGCTACACCTTC.

By its share, this clonotype is medium-sized (0.01 to 0.1%). Written as DNA, the CDR3 is TGCGCCAGCAGCGAAGGACACGGGGGATACTATGGCTACACCTTC. Amino acid sequence: CASSEGHGGYYGYTF. The rearrangement links TRBV4-3 to TRBJ1-2; D possibly corresponds to TRBD1 (5 bases). Germline V CDR1 and CDR2: LGHNA, YSLEER. This CDR3 is built from 15 residues. V lost 5 bases, J lost 3 bases, and 16 bases lay in between.

The chain carries TRBV4-3 and TRBJ1-1, with no clear D. Germline CDR1 is LGHNA and CDR2 is YSLEER. Trimming stripped 1 base from V and 6 bases from J, with 15 bases between. This CDR3 is built from 15 residues. The CDR3 protein is CASSQGLGEWAEAFF. CDR3 nucleotide sequence: TGCGCCAGCAGCCAAGGGTTGGGAGAGTGGGCTGAAGCTTTCTTT.

In its sample, this clonotype is medium-sized. CDR3 sequence: CSVGSGQGHTGELFF. The CDR3 region has the DNA TGCAGCGTTGGCTCGGGACAGGGTCACACCGGGGAGCTGTTTTTT. The chain employs TRBV29-1 and TRBJ2-2, with 9 bases fitting TRBD1. The ends lost 4 bases at V and 3 bases at J; junction bases unmatched: 6. Per germline, CDR1 SQVTM and CDR2 ANQGSEA. This CDR3 contains 15 residues.

By share, this clonotype counts as medium-sized. The V gene is TRBV19, the J gene TRBJ1-6, with D perhaps matching TRBD1 (5 bases). Germline V gene sequence: CDR1 LNHDA, CDR2 SQIVND (reference sequence). The CDR3 has 16 residues. Trimming stripped 3 bases from V and 7 bases from J, with 16 bases between. CDR3 sequence (DNA): TGTGCCAGTAGTATGGGAGGCGGGACGGTGAATTCACCCCTCCACTTT. Translation: CASSMGGGTVNSPLHF.

By frequency in the sample, this clonotype is medium-sized. The J gene is TRBJ2-3, the V gene TRBV30, with TRBD2 as a possible D gene (6 bases). The germline CDR1 and CDR2 sequences are GTSNPN and SVGIG (reference sequence). The CDR3 loop spans 13 amino acids. V gave up 1 base and J gave up 6 bases, with 11 bases separating them. The CDR3 spells CAWSGGVRDTQYF. In nucleotides, the CDR3 is TGTGCCTGGAGTGGGGGGGTAAGGGATACGCAGTATTTT.

By share, this clonotype counts as large. This chain connects TRBV11-2 to TRBJ1-2, with a tentative D call TRBD1 (5 bases). V was trimmed by 5 bases and J by 8 bases, leaving 15 bases between them. The CDR3 is 13 amino acids. Looked up from germline, CDR1 is SGHAT and CDR2 is FQNNGV. The DNA for the CDR3 is TGTGCCAGCAGCCCAGTGCCCCAGGGAGGCTACACCTTC. Translating it yields CASSPVPQGGYTF.

This clonotype is medium-sized (0.01 to 0.1%). The chain recombines TRBV15 with TRBJ1-5; D ambiguous. This CDR3 spans 13 amino acids. Germline-derived CDR1 and CDR2 are LNHNV and YYDKDF (reference sequence). Trimming pared 0 bases from V and 3 bases from J, leaving 3 bases between. The CDR3 is CATSREANQPQHF. CDR3 sequence (DNA): TGTGCCACCAGCAGAGAGGCCAATCAGCCCCAGCATTTT.

This clonotype is medium-sized. This chain uses TRBV5-6 with TRBJ2-1; D is ambiguous. Germline V CDR1 and CDR2: SGHDT, YYEEEE. There are 13 residues in the CDR3. The V end lost 0 bases, the J end lost 7 bases, and 8 bases lay between the germline ends. The CDR3 bases are TGTGCCAGCAGCTTGGTGACTTTTAATGAGCAGTTCTTC. Translation gives CASSLVTFNEQFF.

As to this clonotype: At one boundary the junction diverges from the germline segment, which might be a read error. This chain uses TRBV11-3 with TRBJ2-1, with a tentative D call TRBD1 (5 bases). The CDR3 is made up of 13 amino acids. CDR1 is SGHNT, CDR2 YENEEA, per germline. In nucleotides, the CDR3 is TGTGCCAGCAGGTTAGGGGCTACAGATGAGCAGTTCTTC. It is translated as CASRLGATDEQFF.

By share, this clonotype counts as medium-sized. The chain joins TRBV6-5 to TRBJ2-7; 9 positions match TRBD2. V lost 4 bases, J lost 0 bases, and 4 bases stayed unmatched. Germline V lookup: CDR1 MNHEY, CDR2 SVGAGI. This CDR3 has 15 amino acids. In nucleotides, the CDR3 is TGTGCCAGCAGTTTCGTAGCGGGGGCCTCCTACGAGCAGTACGTC. Encoded protein: CASSFVAGASYEQYV.

This clonotype ranks as medium-sized. The chain has TRBV10-3 and TRBJ2-1; D is uncertain. V lost 6 bases, J lost 9 bases, and 18 bases lay in between. The germline V gene encodes CDR1 ENHRY and CDR2 SYGVKD. CDR3 length: 14 residues. The CDR3 DNA is TGTGCCATCAGAGTTGGCCCGGTTCCAAGTGAGCAGTTCTTC. Its translation is CAIRVGPVPSEQFF.

This clonotype is labeled medium-sized. The chain is built from TRBV11-3 and TRBJ2-5, with D unclear. V was pared by 1 base and J by 7 bases, with 10 bases between. This CDR3 has 13 amino acids. CDR1 is SGHNT and CDR2 is YENEEA in the germline V gene. The CDR3 nucleotides read TGTGCCAGCAGCTTAGCTAGGACGGGGACCCAGTACTTC. Residues: CASSLARTGTQYF.

In its sample, this clonotype is medium-sized. The J gene is TRBJ1-1, the V gene TRBV30; D gene uncertain. The V gene lost 0 bases and the J gene lost 1 base, with 6 bases spanning the gap. CDR1 and CDR2 from the germline V gene are GTSNPN and SVGIG (reference sequence). CDR3 size: 13 residues. The chain's CDR3 is CAWSVAGNTEAFF. In nucleotides, the CDR3 is TGTGCCTGGAGTGTCGCCGGGAACACTGAAGCTTTCTTT.

This clonotype appeared a few times. The chain carries TRBV30 and TRBJ1-2; D gene ambiguous. In germline, CDR1 is GTSNPN, CDR2 SVGIG (reference sequence). Trimming left V 5 bases short and J 2 bases short, with 9 bases between. There are 12 residues in the CDR3. DNA for the CDR3: TGTGCCTGGTCGTACAGAAACTATGGCTACACCTTC. It yields the protein CAWSYRNYGYTF.

The V gene is TRBV4-2, the J gene TRBJ1-5; D may be TRBD1 (5 bases). CDR1 and CDR2 from the germline V gene are LGHNA and YNFKEQ. This CDR3 has 16 amino acids. Between the trimmed V and J ends, which lost 0 bases and 6 bases, there was a span of 15 bases. The CDR3 is CASSQEWGNVGQPQHF. As DNA, the CDR3 is TGTGCCAGCAGCCAAGAATGGGGGAATGTAGGTCAGCCCCAGCATTTT.

This clonotype is termed medium-sized. The V gene is TRBV6-7, the J gene TRBJ2-7; 11 bases are a match to TRBD2. TRBV6-7 is marked as an open reading frame, function uncertain. The CDR3 length is 15 residues. With 5 bases clipped from V and 3 bases from J, the junction kept 6 bases outside the gene matches. The CDR3 region has the DNA TGTGCCAGCAGTCCAAGGGGACTAGCGGACTACGAGCAGTACGTC. Translation: CASSPRGLADYEQYV.

In its sample, this clonotype ranks as medium-sized. The V and J genes are TRBV5-5 and TRBJ1-2; 7 nucleotides match TRBD1. The junction had 4 bases not matched to a gene; V was cut back by 4 bases and J by 4 bases. Germline CDR1 SGHKS, CDR2 YYEKEE (reference sequence). The CDR3 spans 13 residues. In DNA, the CDR3 is TGTGCCAGCAGCCACCGGGACAGCTATGGCTACACCTTC. Protein product: CASSHRDSYGYTF.

By sample share, this clonotype is medium-sized. This chain uses TRBV4-3 with TRBJ1-2; tentative D call: TRBD1 (6 bases). The CDR3 is 14 residues long. Germline-derived CDR1 and CDR2 are LGHNA and YSLEER. Deletions cut 3 bases from V and 4 bases from J, with 12 bases between. CDR3 residues: CASSQGGGPYGYTF. For the CDR3, the DNA is TGCGCCAGCAGCCAGGGAGGGGGGCCCTATGGCTACACCTTC.

This clonotype ranks as medium-sized. CDR3 sequence reads: CASSRSDSNNEQFF. CDR3 sequence (DNA): TGCGCCAGCAGCCGTTCGGACAGCAACAATGAGCAGTTCTTC. The chain uses TRBV4-3 and TRBJ2-1; weak D call: TRBD1 (6 bases). The CDR3 is 14 amino acids. Germline CDR1 and CDR2: LGHNA and YSLEER. The V end was cut by 4 bases, the J end by 5 bases, with 12 bases between.